This T cell receptor beta chain was profiled in a study of blood T cells in healthy people across ages. Points from the study as a whole: Diversity of TCR beta per million T cells declined in a roughly linear way with age.

Healthy Caucasians from Russia aged about 6 to 90 served as donors. About this clonotype itself: Its antigen is not identified.

Combining a sample-barcoded 5' primer with a J-beta primer mix, a second PCR ran for 7 to 11 cycles. Each sample yielded at least 2.5 million CDR3-containing paired-end reads. TCRdb recomputed calls from the 5' RACE reads with MiXCR, one row per CDR3 protein. The data show 950,000 to 1,200,000 distinct CDR3 sequences, roughly two fifths seen once. Source material: blood. The clonotype originates from a man younger than 35 in good health.

The CDR3 loop is CASNSYGGYGTEAFF. The CDR3 nucleotides read TGTGCCAGCAACAGCTACGGGGGGTATGGAACTGAAGCTTTCTTT. The chain joins TRBV2 to TRBJ1-1; weak D call: TRBD1 (5 bases). The CDR3 loop spans 15 amino acids. Germline V gene data show CDR1 as SNHLY and CDR2 as FYNNEI. V was cut by 7 bases and J by 5 bases, with 20 bases left in between.